Listed below are T cell receptor beta chains from one sample, sequenced in a study of blood T cells in healthy people across ages. TCRdb processed the 5' RACE reads anew with MiXCR; each CDR3 protein has one entry. The data contain 1.5 million to 2 million distinct CDR3 sequences, around 50% of them singletons. The material sequenced was blood. These receptors all stem from a woman aged 40 to 49 in good health. Each CDR3 is given with its conserved first and last residue. D genes are given only for firm matches.

J gene,V gene,D gene,CDR3 protein
TRBJ1-2,TRBV7-2,TRBD1,CASSRQTGPAGYTF
TRBJ1-2,TRBV25-1,-,CASSVGPLGNGYTF
TRBJ2-7,TRBV6-5,-,CASSYRDIGDGGQYF
TRBJ2-5,TRBV20-1,-,CSAEHGSYPETQYF
TRBJ1-2,TRBV29-1,-,CSVTTGFATAALKPSYGYTF
TRBJ2-7,TRBV5-6,TRBD1,CASSLNPWTGSCEQYF
TRBJ2-1,TRBV20-1,-,CSARRISEQFF
TRBJ2-3,TRBV9,-,CASGSKDTQYF
TRBJ2-3,TRBV20-1,-,CSARPSLDTQYF
TRBJ2-3,TRBV5-1,-,CASSLVRAHTDTQYF
TRBJ2-3,TRBV20-1,TRBD1,CSARFQGAPTDAQYF
TRBJ2-3,TRBV25-1,TRBD1,CASRDRDRGQDTQYF
TRBJ2-5,TRBV28,TRBD1,CASSFRGKQETQYF
TRBJ1-2,TRBV20-1,-,CSARSTEYNYGYTF
TRBJ2-1,TRBV7-2,TRBD2,CASSLVRTSGREQFF
TRBJ2-5,TRBV20-1,TRBD2,CSAHSGVQETQYF
TRBJ2-3,TRBV7-2,TRBD2,CASSPQTSGSDTQYF
TRBJ2-7,TRBV28,TRBD1,CASSLSGTGYTYEQYF
TRBJ1-1,TRBV6-2/TRBV6-3,-,CASSYSYREVNTEAFF
-,TRBV24-1,-,CATSEKDSPMNIQYF